This T cell receptor (beta chain) was sequenced during a study of shared clonotypes between healthy human individuals (TCRdb year 2020). Regarding the complete study: The cohort included three men and a couple of women between 18 and 49 years of age. For each donor, CD4 naive and CD4 memory were each run on three plates, CD8 naive on two plates, and CD8 memory on one plate. To estimate repertoire size and how much clonotype sharing occurs between individuals, the study deeply sequenced the blood TCR repertoires of about five healthy adults. To increase sequencing depth and limit assay-specific biases, TCR repertoire library preparation and sequencing were carried out by different laboratories using diverse techniques. Between about 0.94 and 10 billion PBMCs per donor were obtained by leukapheresis.

The donors were healthy, HIV-negative adults with no recently reported acute infections or vaccinations. All donors were Caucasian adults living in Nashville, Tennessee, USA. CD4+ T cells were enriched by magnetic negative selection, after which naive cells were positively selected on CD45RA and the negative fraction was taken as the memory subset. After blood collection by leukapheresis, PBMCs were isolated using Ficoll-Histopaque density gradient centrifugation and then cryopreserved in the vapor phase of liquid nitrogen. Analytical flow cytometry was used to check the purity and quantity of each magnetically sorted T cell population. Each sorted fraction had its genomic DNA isolated and then quantified by UV absorbance on a Nanodrop 2000c. Using the deep immunoSEQ assay, multiplex PCR amplified TCR CDR3 regions from genomic DNA. Genomic DNA extracted from each cell subset was distributed evenly over all wells of several immunoSEQ 96-well plates, and each plate served as one replicate. For sorted subsets, around 200 ng genomic DNA, equal to tens of thousands of T cell genomes, was loaded into each replicate PCR. The purified libraries were quantified using a Qubit 3.0 fluorometer, sized with a Bioanalyzer 2100, and then quantified again using the KAPA Library Quantification kit. Every immunoSEQ 96-well plate was sequenced on a dedicated single-read 150-cycle Illumina NextSeq 550 flow cell. The original methods were these. Because only junctional sequences without quality scores were contained in the immunoSEQ output, filtering matching that applied to full-length reads could not be performed. Sequences were annotated with PyIR, a Python wrapper for IgBLAST v1.9, using IMGT germline references to assign V/J genes and CDR3. Reads were filtered out if the reads had weak V/J assignments (E-value above 1e-6), no CDR3, stop codons, out-of-frame junctions, or ambiguous translated residues. V3J clonotypes were defined as sequences sharing the same inferred V gene, J gene, and CDR3 amino acid sequence. Percentage overlap between repertoires was calculated by dividing the number of shared unique clonotypes by the size of the smaller repertoire. RTK rarefaction, the Chao1 estimator, and Recon v2.1 estimates of unobserved clonotypes were used to assess repertoire richness. OLGA was used to compute generation probabilities for all TCRbeta clonotypes that the gDNA method yielded from a handful of donors. Sourced from immuneACCESS, this table was stored by TCRdb with only in-frame sequences that have V and J called. A share of the clones is absent; for the studies checked, an unresolved V gene accounts for under half, and the remainder has no known explanation. V and J calls and clone size are those listed in that table; D and trimming were worked out from the DNA. The table for this sample lists roughly 2.5 million clones; around nine tenths of them were counted only once. The top ten hold roughly 0.13% of the sample.

Counted from cysteine to phenylalanine, this CDR3 has 15 amino acids. Of all the DNA, just the CDR3 is kept, 45 bases in frame from base 1. V sheds 0 bases and J sheds 0 bases, leaving 9 bases between their ends. The germline V gene encodes CDR1 SGHDT and CDR2 YYEEEE. This clone has just one count. The antigen it binds to is not known. Per-base quality was not reported, and no clone a single base away is much larger than it. Other DNA sequences in the sample encode the same CDR3. What the work shows at the level of the full study, not this receptor alone: Compared with non-shared clonotypes, the clonotypes found in all four sorted-subset donors had higher generation probabilities. Rarefaction of sorted-subset datasets indicated incomplete sequencing despite the large sequencing depth. Sampling was restricted to blood, and TCR repertoires in tissue are likely to differ from TCR repertoires in blood. Naive subsets generally had larger estimated clonotype richness than memory subsets did. Because the study included a small number of donors, the genetic and exposure-history diversity represented was limited. Pairwise subsampling indicated that sequencing depth was expected to affect the degree of clonotype sharing among donors. Across a few donors, approximately 4.6% of naive CD4, around 3.5% of naive CD8, about 2% of memory CD4, and about 0.4% of memory CD8 clonotypes were shared.

Recombination connected TRBV5-6 to TRBJ1-1; the D gene is perhaps TRBD1, from 5 matching bases. This sequence was found in a young man in good health. The source material was naive CD4+ T cells sorted from blood. This sample's cell subset or site label indicates: CD45RA+ positively selected. The encoded CDR3 is CASSLGQIMNTEAFF. In nucleotides, the sequence is TGTGCCAGCAGCTTGGGACAGATTATGAACACTGAAGCTTTCTTT.